These T cell receptor beta chains were read from a single sample in a study of control samples from healthy donors and cancer patients. Sequenced by immunoSEQ multiplex PCR; TCRdb stores in-frame clones only, minus some. The sample includes roughly 38,000 clones, roughly nine tenths of them seen just once. The source material was blood. Receptor source: a woman between 45 and 65 years old in good health. The conserved cysteine and the conserved F or W are not part of the CDR3 here. Each record gives: V gene, J gene, CDR3 protein.

TRBV5-1	TRBJ1-6	ASSSNPGTDNSPLH
TRBV2	TRBJ2-3	ASRAGLSTDTQY
TRBV19	TRBJ2-5	ASSFGRVGETQY
TRBV19	TRBJ1-6	ASSSTGEISPLH
TRBV6-6	TRBJ1-2	ASSYGGQDGYT
TRBV3-1/TRBV3-2	TRBJ1-4	ASSHRGPNEKLF
TRBV11-1	TRBJ1-2	ASSSTGQYGYT
TRBV15	TRBJ1-4	ATSRGQATNEKLF
TRBV9	TRBJ1-5	ASSVVGQPQH
TRBV7-6	TRBJ1-2	ASSFGGQAEGGYT
TRBV19	TRBJ2-1	ASRGVSYNEQF
TRBV28	TRBJ1-3	ASKTGSSGNTIY
TRBV5-1	TRBJ1-1	ASSWSGGHTEAF
TRBV5-1	TRBJ1-3	ASSPGHSSGNTIY
TRBV2	TRBJ2-2	ASSERGQGTGELF
TRBV27	TRBJ2-5	ASKVSEIGETQY
TRBV10-3	TRBJ2-7	AITGTGVIHEQY
TRBV7-6	TRBJ2-2	ASSATTSGGNTGELF
TRBV4-1	TRBJ2-5	ASSQGGLVRETQY
TRBV6-6	TRBJ1-4	ASSYRDREKLF
TRBV7-9	TRBJ1-2	ASSPRDRVDSNYGYT
TRBV2	TRBJ1-5	ASTLRQGIVQPQH
TRBV18	TRBJ1-2	ASSPQGRDSHYGYT
TRBV12-3/TRBV12-4	TRBJ1-1	ASLSYNTEAF
TRBV3-1/TRBV3-2	TRBJ1-3	ASSPSPGGGNTIY
TRBV18	TRBJ2-2	ASSPWRDTGELF
TRBV5-1	TRBJ1-1	ASSETGLNTEAF
TRBV9	TRBJ1-1	ASSVVTSNTEAF
TRBV15	TRBJ2-3	ATSNDAPLRDTQY
TRBV5-4	TRBJ1-1	ASSLHLGDTEAF
TRBV7-2	TRBJ1-1	ASSLAGQMNTEAF
TRBV12-3/TRBV12-4	TRBJ1-2	ASSSNYGYT
TRBV19	TRBJ2-5	ASSIGAGQGRETQY
TRBV6-5	TRBJ1-2	ASSYSRTGGSYGYT
TRBV27	TRBJ2-7	ASSQGRIYEQY
TRBV14	TRBJ1-5	ASSRGGTTDQPQH
TRBV11-2	TRBJ2-2	ASSLKSGELF